These 24 T cell receptor beta chains came from one sample sequenced in a study of T cells in localized non-small cell lung cancer (TCRdb year 2020). Libraries were built with the immunoSEQ multiplex PCR assay. Sourced from immuneACCESS, this table was stored by TCRdb with only in-frame sequences that have V and J called. A share of the clones is absent; for the studies checked, an unresolved V gene accounts for under half, and the remainder has no known explanation. In all, the sample holds about 2,200 clones, and approximately 28% of those were seen once. 12% of the sample is taken by the ten largest. Here the sequenced sample was normal lung tissue next to the tumor, taken before any cancer treatment. Receptor source: a female donor of 60 years or more with stage I squamous cell lung carcinoma.

This rearrangement joins TRBV19 to TRBJ2-3, with D perhaps TRBD1 or TRBD2 (5 bases each). V was trimmed by 6 bases and J by 8 bases, leaving 21 bases between them. The CDR3 consists of 15 residues. Germline V gene sequence: CDR1 LNHDA, CDR2 SQIVND (reference sequence). The CDR3 spells CASSPRAGAGGTQYF. In DNA, the CDR3 is TGTGCCAGTAGCCCTAGGGCAGGAGCTGGGGGTACGCAGTATTTT.

In its sample, this clone was seen a few times. The chain carries TRBV9 and TRBJ2-3, with D perhaps matching TRBD1 (5 bases). The CDR3 is 14 amino acids. The germline gives CDR1 SGDLS, CDR2 YYNGEE. Trimming took 6 bases from V and 5 from J, leaving 16 bases between them. CDR3 bases: TGTGCCAGCACCCGAACGGAAAGGGGAGATACGCAGTATTTT. Encoded protein: CASTRTERGDTQYF.

In this sample, this clone is medium-sized. The chain couples TRBV11-3 to TRBJ1-2, with 10 bases lining up with TRBD1. CDR3 length: 15 residues. Germline values: CDR1 SGHNT, CDR2 YENEEA. J was trimmed by 4 bases and V by 4 bases; bases with no gene match: 6. The CDR3 coding sequence is TGTGCCAGCAGCTCAGACAGGGGGCGCGGCTATGGCTACACCTTC. Protein product: CASSSDRGRGYGYTF. The variable domain in full, completed from reference TRBV11-3 and TRBJ1-2, reads EAGVVQSPRYKIIEKKQPVAFWCNPISGHNTLYWYLQNLGQGPELLIRYENEEAVDDSQLPKDRFSAERLKGVDSTLKIQPAELGDSAVYLCASSSDRGRGYGYTFGSGTRLTVV.

The chain has TRBV10-3 and TRBJ1-5; D remains unclear. The CDR3 runs to 14 residues. V was pared by 2 bases and J by 0 bases, with 5 bases between. CDR1 is ENHRY, CDR2 SYGVKD, per germline. The chain's CDR3 is CAISEAGSNQPQHF. The CDR3 DNA reads as TGTGCCATCAGTGAGGCAGGTAGCAATCAGCCCCAGCATTTT.

The V and J genes are TRBV5-1 and TRBJ2-5, with unresolved D. Germline V gene data show CDR1 as SGHRS and CDR2 as YFSETQ. The CDR3 has 14 residues. The V and J ends lost 0 bases and 7 bases respectively, with 13 bases between them. The CDR3 protein is CASSLGDLVGTQYF. The CDR3 nucleotides read TGCGCCAGCAGCTTGGGGGATCTCGTAGGGACCCAGTACTTC.

This clone is medium-sized. One end of the junction fails to match germline, which may point to a read error. The rearrangement uses TRBV28 and TRBJ2-3; TRBD2 aligns across 11 bases. CDR3 length: 13 amino acids. The germline V gene has CDR1 MDHEN and CDR2 SYDVKM. In DNA, the CDR3 is TGTGCCAGCAGGCGGACTAGCGGGTTAACTGAGAGTTTT. Its protein is CASRRTSGLTESF.

V and J are TRBV15 and TRBJ2-5; 10 bases line up with TRBD1. The germline V gene encodes CDR1 LNHNV and CDR2 YYDKDF (reference sequence). The CDR3 contains 18 residues. J gave up 2 bases and V 1 base, and 10 bases lay outside the gene matches. The CDR3 DNA sequence: TGTGCCACCAGCAGAGGGTTCTCTGGGACAGGGGTTCAAGAGACCCAGTACTTC. This encodes CATSRGFSGTGVQETQYF.

This clone was seen more than once but under ten times. The gene calls are TRBV18 and TRBJ2-5; D call uncertain. Germline CDR1 is KGHSH and CDR2 is LQKENI. CDR3 length: 12 residues. V gave up 5 bases and J gave up 2 bases, with 6 bases separating them. As DNA, the CDR3 is TGTGCCAGCTCAGGTGGGCAAGAGACCCAGTACTTC. The encoded protein is CASSGGQETQYF.

V gene TRBV14 combines with J gene TRBJ1-2; the D gene is possibly TRBD1 (5 bases). Germline CDR1 is SGHDN and CDR2 is FVKESK. Trimming cost V 0 bases and J 8 bases, with 13 bases left between them. CDR3 length: 14 amino acids. The CDR3 DNA follows: TGTGCCAGCAGCCAAGATACTTTAGGGGTCGGCTACACCTTC. This gives the protein CASSQDTLGVGYTF.

This clone rates as medium-sized. The V gene is TRBV23-1, the J gene TRBJ1-1; D perhaps matches TRBD1 (5 bases). TRBV23-1 is noted as an ORF with a role that remains uncertain. Deletions cut 5 bases from V and 5 bases from J, with 12 bases between. The CDR3 contains 13 residues. The CDR3 spells CASSSTAHTEAFF. The CDR3 coding sequence is TGCGCCAGCAGTTCGACAGCCCATACTGAAGCTTTCTTT.

V and J are TRBV19 and TRBJ2-1; the D gene is possibly TRBD2 (5 bases). The ends were cut back, 7 bases at V and 2 bases at J, with 12 bases in the middle. Per germline, CDR1 LNHDA and CDR2 SQIVND (reference sequence). The CDR3 covers 14 residues. The CDR3 protein is CASTYGVPYNEQFF. The DNA for the CDR3 is TGTGCCAGTACCTACGGGGTCCCCTACAATGAGCAGTTCTTC.

This clone showed up just a few times. The J gene is TRBJ1-5, the V gene TRBV28; D perhaps matches TRBD1 (6 bases). The V end was cut by 6 bases, the J end by 6 bases, with 18 bases between. The CDR3 consists of 15 residues. CDR1 MDHEN and CDR2 SYDVKM come from the germline V gene. CDR3 coding DNA: TGTGCCAGCAGCTTCCCCCAGGGGCGGGGTCAGCCCCAGCATTTT. This codes for CASSFPQGRGQPQHF.

This clone is large (0.1 to 1%). This chain links TRBV19 with TRBJ1-1; 11 bases are a match to TRBD1. The CDR3 loop spans 14 amino acids. Trimming cost V 7 bases and J 4 bases; bases outside gene matches: 5. CDR1 and CDR2 from the germline V gene are LNHDA and SQIVND (reference sequence). In DNA form, the CDR3 reads TGTGCCAGTATTAGGACAGGGGGCCTCACTGAAGCTTTCTTT. Translating it yields CASIRTGGLTEAFF. The variable domain in full, with the rest retrieved from reference TRBV19 and TRBJ1-1, is DGGITQSPKYLFRKEGQNVTLSCEQNLNHDAMYWYRQDPGQGLRLIYYSQIVNDFQKGDIAEGYSVSREKKESFPLTVTSAQKNPTAFYLCASIRTGGLTEAFFGQGTRLTVV.

By share, this clone ranks as medium-sized. The chain links TRBV11-3 to TRBJ2-3, with 12 bases that match TRBD2. Unmatched junction bases numbered 11, after V lost 2 bases and J lost 2 bases. CDR1 and CDR2 from the germline V gene are SGHNT and YENEEA. This CDR3 is built from 19 residues. Here the CDR3 reads CASSLKLAGGLGDTDTQYF. DNA for the CDR3: TGTGCCAGCAGCTTAAAACTAGCGGGAGGTTTAGGGGACACAGATACGCAGTATTTT.

This clone is large. The chain links TRBV6-8 to TRBJ1-2, with D possibly being TRBD1 (5 bases). This CDR3 contains 13 residues. The germline gives CDR1 MNHGY, CDR2 SAAAGT. Trimming stripped 10 bases from V and 4 bases from J, with 16 bases between. The CDR3 nucleotides are TGTGCCACCTGGAGAGGGGCGGGCTATGGCTACACCTTC. It translates to CATWRGAGYGYTF.

This chain connects TRBV28 to TRBJ2-5; D is possibly TRBD2 (7 bases). CDR1 is MDHEN, CDR2 SYDVKM, per germline. V was trimmed by 2 bases and J by 4 bases, leaving 11 bases between them. The CDR3 totals 14 residues. The CDR3 loop is CASSLRGATETQYF. The CDR3 DNA follows: TGTGCCAGCAGTTTACGGGGGGCCACAGAGACCCAGTACTTC.

By sample share, this clone is medium-sized (0.01 to 0.1%). V usage is TRBV4-1 and J usage is TRBJ1-2, with D perhaps TRBD1 (5 bases). The CDR3 sequence is 15 residues long. V lost 3 bases to trimming and J lost 5 bases, with 16 bases between them. In germline, CDR1 is MGHRA, CDR2 YSYEKL. The DNA of the CDR3 is TGCGCCAGCAGCCAGGCGGAAGGGACGTGGTATGGCTACACCTTC. Protein sequence: CASSQAEGTWYGYTF.

The rearrangement joins TRBV19 to TRBJ2-2; weak D call: TRBD2 (6 bases). V was cut by 10 bases and J by 3 bases, with 15 bases left in between. CDR3 length: 14 amino acids. Germline V lookup: CDR1 LNHDA, CDR2 SQIVND (reference sequence). The CDR3 bases are TGTGCCACCGGGGGAGAAGGCTACACCGGGGAGCTGTTTTTT. Translated, it gives CATGGEGYTGELFF.

This clone was counted between two and nine times. The chain employs TRBV19 and TRBJ2-2; D unresolved. This CDR3 is 13 amino acids long. CDR1 and CDR2 (germline): LNHDA, SQIVND (reference sequence). Trimming cost V 4 bases and J 0 bases, with 3 bases left between them. The CDR3 sequence is CASSNPNTGELFF. DNA for the CDR3: TGTGCCAGTAGTAACCCGAACACCGGGGAGCTGTTTTTT.

This clone is large. The chain has TRBV5-1 and TRBJ1-5, with a weak D call TRBD1 (5 bases). The germline CDR1 and CDR2 sequences are SGHRS and YFSETQ. V gave up 4 bases and J gave up 4 bases, with 12 bases separating them. The CDR3 is 14 amino acids. CDR3 in DNA: TGCGCCAGCAGCCCTGACAGCCTAAATCAGCCCCAGCATTTT. Amino acids: CASSPDSLNQPQHF.

The table lists this clone with a few counts. The chain combines TRBV7-5 with TRBJ2-1; the D call in the table, TRBD1, was not verified against the DNA. TRBV7-5 is a recognized pseudogene. The CDR3 covers 14 residues. In nucleotides, the CDR3 is TGTGCCAGCAGCTCCCCAGGCTCCTACAATGAGCAGTTCTTC. It encodes CASSSPGSYNEQFF.

The chain uses TRBV10-1 and TRBJ1-1; D unclear. Germline V gene data show CDR1 as WNHNN and CDR2 as SYGVQD (reference sequence). The CDR3 is 14 residues long. V lost 7 bases and J 0 bases, leaving 12 bases between the germline ends. The CDR3 loop is CASTCPDLNTEAFF. The CDR3 DNA reads TGCGCCAGCACCTGCCCGGACTTGAACACTGAAGCTTTCTTT.

This clone is categorized as large. The chain uses TRBV6-8 and TRBJ1-5, with D hard to call. The ends were cut back, 0 bases at V and 0 bases at J, with 9 bases in the middle. Germline V gene sequence: CDR1 MNHGY, CDR2 SAAAGT. The length of the CDR3 is 16 residues. In DNA, the CDR3 is TGTGCCAGCAGTTACTCAGGATTCCCTAGCAATCAGCCCCAGCATTTT. Its translation is CASSYSGFPSNQPQHF.

The CDR3 DNA sequence: TGTGCTAGTGCTTTCCGAGGGGCGTGGACCGGGGAGCTGTTTTTT. It encodes CASAFRGAWTGELFF. The V and J genes are TRBV12-5 and TRBJ2-2; D could derive from TRBD1 or TRBD2 (5 bases each). The germline V gene encodes CDR1 LGHNT and CDR2 FRNRAP. V was clipped by 7 bases and J by 5 bases, with 17 bases between them. This CDR3 has 15 amino acids. Using reference TRBV12-5 and TRBJ2-2 for the parts outside the CDR3, the full variable domain is DARVTQTPRHKVTEMGQEVTMRCQPILGHNTVFWYRQTMMQGLELLAYFRNRAPLDDSGMPKDRFSAEMPDATLATLKIQPSEPRDSAVYFCASAFRGAWTGELFFGEGSRLTVL.